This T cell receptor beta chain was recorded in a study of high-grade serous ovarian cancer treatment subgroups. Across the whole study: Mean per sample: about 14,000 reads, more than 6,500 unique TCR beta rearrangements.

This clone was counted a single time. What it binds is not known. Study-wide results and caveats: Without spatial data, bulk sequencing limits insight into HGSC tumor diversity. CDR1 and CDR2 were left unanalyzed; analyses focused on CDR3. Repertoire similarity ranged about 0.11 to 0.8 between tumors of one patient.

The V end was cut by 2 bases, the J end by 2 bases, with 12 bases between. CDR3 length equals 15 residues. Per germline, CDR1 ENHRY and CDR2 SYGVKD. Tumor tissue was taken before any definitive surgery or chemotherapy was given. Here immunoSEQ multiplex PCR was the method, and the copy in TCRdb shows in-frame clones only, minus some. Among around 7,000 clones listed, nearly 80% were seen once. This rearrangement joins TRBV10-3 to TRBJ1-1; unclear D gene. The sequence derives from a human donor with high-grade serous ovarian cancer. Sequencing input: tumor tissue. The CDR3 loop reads CAISEGRAANTEAFF. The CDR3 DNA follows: TGTGCCATCAGTGAGGGGAGGGCGGCCAACACTGAAGCTTTCTTT.